This TCR beta chain was captured in a study of T cell responses to AZD1222 COVID-19 vaccine. The repertoire was sequenced with immunoSEQ multiplex PCR; TCRdb's copy has only in-frame clones and lacks some. This table holds some 130,000 clones, 84% found once. The sequence was obtained from an adult in good health. The material was peripheral blood, obtained on day 0 of AZD1222 vaccination.

Written as DNA, the CDR3 is TGTGCCAGCAGTTCCAGACAGGGACTTGGAAACACCATATATTTT. Translated, it gives CASSSRQGLGNTIYF. V gene TRBV6-5 combines with J gene TRBJ1-3; 7 bases map to TRBD1. CDR1 is MNHEY, CDR2 SVGAGI, per germline. V was clipped by 4 bases and J by 3 bases; unmatched bases: 6. There are 15 residues in the CDR3.